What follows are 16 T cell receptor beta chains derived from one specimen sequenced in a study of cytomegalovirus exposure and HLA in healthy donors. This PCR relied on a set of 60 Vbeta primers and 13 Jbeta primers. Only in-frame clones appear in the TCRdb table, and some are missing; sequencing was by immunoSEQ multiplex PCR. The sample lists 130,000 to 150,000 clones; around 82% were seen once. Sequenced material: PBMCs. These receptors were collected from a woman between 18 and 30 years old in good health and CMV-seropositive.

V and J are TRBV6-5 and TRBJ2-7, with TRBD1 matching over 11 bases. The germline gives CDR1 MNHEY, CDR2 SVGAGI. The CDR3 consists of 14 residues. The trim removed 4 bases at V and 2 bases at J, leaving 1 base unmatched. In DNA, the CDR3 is TGTGCCAGCAGTTGGGGACAGGGGGCCTACGAGCAGTACTTC. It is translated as CASSWGQGAYEQYF.

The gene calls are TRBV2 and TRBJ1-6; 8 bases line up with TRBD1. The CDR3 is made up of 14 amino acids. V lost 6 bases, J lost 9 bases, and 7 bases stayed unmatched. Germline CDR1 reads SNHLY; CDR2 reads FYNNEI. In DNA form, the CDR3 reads TGTGCCAGCAGCGCCGGGACAGGATTTTCACCCCTCCACTTT. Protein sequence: CASSAGTGFSPLHF.

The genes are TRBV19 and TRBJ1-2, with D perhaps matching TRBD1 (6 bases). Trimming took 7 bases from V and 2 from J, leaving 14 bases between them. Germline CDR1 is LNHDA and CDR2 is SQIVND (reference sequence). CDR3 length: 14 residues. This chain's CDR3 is CASNAGDPNYGYTF. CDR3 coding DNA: TGTGCCAGTAACGCAGGGGACCCAAACTATGGCTACACCTTC.

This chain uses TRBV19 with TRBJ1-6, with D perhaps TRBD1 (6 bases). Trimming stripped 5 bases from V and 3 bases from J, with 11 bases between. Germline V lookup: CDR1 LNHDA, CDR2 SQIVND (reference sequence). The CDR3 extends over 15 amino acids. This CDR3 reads CASSQTGFYNSPLHF. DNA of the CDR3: TGTGCCAGTAGTCAGACAGGATTCTATAATTCACCCCTCCACTTT.

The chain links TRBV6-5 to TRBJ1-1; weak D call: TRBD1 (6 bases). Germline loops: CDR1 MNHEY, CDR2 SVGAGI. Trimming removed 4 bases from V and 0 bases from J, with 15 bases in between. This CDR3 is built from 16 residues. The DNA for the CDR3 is TGTGCCAGCAGTTCCACACGGACAGACATGAACACTGAAGCTTTCTTT. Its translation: CASSSTRTDMNTEAFF.

The CDR3 protein is CASRSGQGVLHGYTF. In DNA form, the CDR3 reads TGCGCCAGCAGGTCGGGACAGGGGGTTCTGCATGGCTACACCTTC. The rearrangement links TRBV5-1 to TRBJ1-2, with 11 nucleotides matching TRBD1. After removal of 5 bases from V and 6 bases from J, the junction contained 9 bases not matched to a gene. Germline CDR1 SGHRS, CDR2 YFSETQ. CDR3 size: 15 residues.

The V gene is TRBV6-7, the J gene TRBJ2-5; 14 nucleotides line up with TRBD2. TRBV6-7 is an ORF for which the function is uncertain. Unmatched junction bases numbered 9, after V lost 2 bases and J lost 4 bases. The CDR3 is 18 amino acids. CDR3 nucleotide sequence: TGTGCCAGCAGTTACGCCCACGGGACTAGCGGGGGAGGAGAGACCCAGTACTTC. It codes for CASSYAHGTSGGGETQYF.

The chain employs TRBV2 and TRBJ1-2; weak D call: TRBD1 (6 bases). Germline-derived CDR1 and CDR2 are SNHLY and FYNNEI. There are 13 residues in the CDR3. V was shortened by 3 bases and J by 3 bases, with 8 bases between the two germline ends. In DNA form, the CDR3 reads TGTGCCAGCAGTGATCAGGGGTACTATGGCTACACCTTC. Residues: CASSDQGYYGYTF.

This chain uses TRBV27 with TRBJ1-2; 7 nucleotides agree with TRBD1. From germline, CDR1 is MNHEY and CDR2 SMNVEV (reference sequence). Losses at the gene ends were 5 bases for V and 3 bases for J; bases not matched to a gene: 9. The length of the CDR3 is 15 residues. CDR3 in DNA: TGTGCCAGCAGTGACCGGGACAGTATGTACTATGGCTACACCTTC. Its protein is CASSDRDSMYYGYTF.

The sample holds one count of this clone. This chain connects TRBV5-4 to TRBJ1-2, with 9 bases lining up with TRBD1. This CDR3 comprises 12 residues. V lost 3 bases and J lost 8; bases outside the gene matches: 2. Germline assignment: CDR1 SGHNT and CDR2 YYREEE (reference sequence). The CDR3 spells CASSWDREGYTF. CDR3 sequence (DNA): TGTGCCAGCAGCTGGGACAGGGAAGGCTACACCTTC.

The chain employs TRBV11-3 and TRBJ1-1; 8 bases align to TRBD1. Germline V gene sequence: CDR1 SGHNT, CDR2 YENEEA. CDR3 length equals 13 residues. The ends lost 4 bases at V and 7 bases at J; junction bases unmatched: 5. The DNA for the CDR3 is TGTGCCAGCAGCTACGGACAGGGCGGTGAAGCTTTCTTT. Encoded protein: CASSYGQGGEAFF.

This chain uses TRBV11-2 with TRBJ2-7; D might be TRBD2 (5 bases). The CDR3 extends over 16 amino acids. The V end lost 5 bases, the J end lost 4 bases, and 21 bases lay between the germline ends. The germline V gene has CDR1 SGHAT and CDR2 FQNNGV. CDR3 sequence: CASSPLARKLDYEQYF. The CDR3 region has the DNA TGTGCCAGCAGCCCTCTAGCAAGGAAACTTGATTACGAGCAGTACTTC. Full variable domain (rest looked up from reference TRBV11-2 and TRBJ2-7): EAGVAQSPRYKIIEKRQSVAFWCNPISGHATLYWYQQILGQGPKLLIQFQNNGVVDDSQLPKDRFSAERLKGVDSTLKIQPAKLEDSAVYLCASSPLARKLDYEQYFGPGTRLTVT.

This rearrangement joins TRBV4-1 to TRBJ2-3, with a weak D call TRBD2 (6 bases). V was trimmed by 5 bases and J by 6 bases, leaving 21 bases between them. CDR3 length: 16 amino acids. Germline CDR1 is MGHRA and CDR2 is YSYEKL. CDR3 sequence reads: CASSSPRRGSRDTQYF. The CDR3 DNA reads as TGCGCCAGCAGCTCCCCTCGGCGGGGTAGCAGGGATACGCAGTATTTT.

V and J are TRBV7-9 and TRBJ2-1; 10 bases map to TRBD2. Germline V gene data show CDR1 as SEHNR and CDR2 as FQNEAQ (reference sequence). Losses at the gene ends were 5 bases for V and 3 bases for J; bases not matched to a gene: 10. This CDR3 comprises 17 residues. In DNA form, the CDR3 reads TGTGCCAGCAGCCCGAGCTCATTAGCGGGGGGCTACAATGAGCAGTTCTTC. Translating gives CASSPSSLAGGYNEQFF.

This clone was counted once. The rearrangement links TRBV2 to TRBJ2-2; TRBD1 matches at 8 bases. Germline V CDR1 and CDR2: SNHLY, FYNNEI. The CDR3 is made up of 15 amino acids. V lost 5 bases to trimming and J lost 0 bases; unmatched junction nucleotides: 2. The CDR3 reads CASSRQGSNTGELFF. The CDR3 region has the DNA TGTGCCAGCAGTAGACAGGGGTCGAACACCGGGGAGCTGTTTTTT.

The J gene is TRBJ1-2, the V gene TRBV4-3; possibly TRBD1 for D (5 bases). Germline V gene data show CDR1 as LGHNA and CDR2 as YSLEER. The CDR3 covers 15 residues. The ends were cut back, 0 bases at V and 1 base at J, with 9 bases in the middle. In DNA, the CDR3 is TGCGCCAGCAGCCAAGAGACAGCTGTTAACTATGGCTACACCTTC. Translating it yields CASSQETAVNYGYTF.